This TCR beta chain was captured in a study of shared clonotypes between healthy human individuals. As for the study in general: There were three CD4 naive, three CD4 memory, two CD8 naive and one CD8 memory plates per donor. Whole-study results and caveats: Roughly 5% was the fraction of naive CD4 clonotypes found shared across a handful of donors. The four-donor shared clonotypes exceeded non-shared clonotypes in generation probability, with non-shared ones scoring lower.

The protocol was immunoSEQ multiplex PCR, while the TCRdb copy is restricted to in-frame clones and leaves out a portion. The sample has some 1 million clones, 70% to 80% seen once. Looked up from germline, CDR1 is SGDLS and CDR2 is YYNGEE. Trimming took 3 bases from V and 15 from J; bases not matched to a gene: 6. The CDR3 has 13 residues. Adults of Caucasian background living in Nashville, Tennessee made up all donors. Comment on this clone: Its antigen is still unknown.

The sequence derives from a man in his late teens or twenties in good health. Sequencing was performed on memory CD4+ T cells sorted from blood. Specified subset: CD45RA-negative fraction. The gene calls are TRBV9 and TRBJ2-1; 13 bases line up with TRBD2. The CDR3 loop reads CASSAGLAGEAFF. DNA of the CDR3: TGTGCCAGCAGCGCCGGACTAGCGGGAGAGGCGTTCTTC.